Below, 19 T cell receptor beta chains from the same sample are listed, as sequenced in a study of T cell responses to AZD1222 COVID-19 vaccine. TCRdb's copy holds only in-frame clones and misses some; the assay was immunoSEQ multiplex PCR. The table records about 63,000 clones, around four fifths of them present only once. The sequencing here drew on peripheral blood, taken 28 days after the second AZD1222 dose. The receptors were gathered from an adult who received the AZD1222 COVID-19 vaccine.

The V gene is TRBV4-2, the J gene TRBJ2-2; D not certain. The CDR3 has 11 amino acids. CDR1 and CDR2 from the germline V gene are LGHNA and YNFKEQ. Between the trimmed V and J ends, which lost 4 bases and 6 bases, there was a span of 3 bases. CDR3 region: CASSRAGELFF. The CDR3 DNA is TGTGCCAGCAGCCGAGCCGGGGAGCTGTTTTTT.

The chain is built from TRBV3-1 (or the pseudogene TRBV3-2) and TRBJ2-5, with a possible D match to TRBD1 (5 bases). The ends were cut back, 0 bases at V and 5 bases at J, with 13 bases in the middle. The germline V gene encodes CDR1 LGHDT and CDR2 YNNKEL (reference sequence). The CDR3 is 15 residues long. For the CDR3, the DNA is TGTGCCAGCAGCCAAGACAGGGTCGGGTGGGAGACCCAGTACTTC. Residues: CASSQDRVGWETQYF.

The chain has TRBV7-9 and TRBJ1-5; D gene unclear. The CDR3 is 13 residues long. The germline V gene encodes CDR1 SEHNR and CDR2 FQNEAQ (reference sequence). Trimming removed 5 bases at V and 7 bases at J, with 12 bases between. The CDR3 region has the DNA TGTGCCAGCAGCCCGACGGGTGGGCAGCCCCAGCATTTT. It translates to CASSPTGGQPQHF.

V and J are TRBV18 and TRBJ1-3; D is undetermined. V shed 0 bases and J shed 0 bases, with 9 bases lying between them. The CDR3 loop spans 16 amino acids. Germline V CDR1 and CDR2: KGHSH, LQKENI. Written as DNA, the CDR3 is TGTGCCAGCTCACCACCATCCGGCAGCTCTGGAAACACCATATATTTT. It yields the protein CASSPPSGSSGNTIYF.

The J gene is TRBJ1-1, the V gene TRBV4-3; tentative D call: TRBD1 (5 bases). The CDR3 runs to 15 residues. V was shortened by 0 bases and J by 8 bases, with 16 bases between the two germline ends. Germline V lookup: CDR1 LGHNA, CDR2 YSLEER. CDR3 DNA sequence: TGCGCCAGCAGCCAAGATATTTGGGGGACCGGGGAAGCTTTCTTT. It translates to CASSQDIWGTGEAFF.

The chain uses TRBV7-2 and TRBJ1-6, with 10 positions matching TRBD1. Per the germline V gene, CDR1 is SGHTA and CDR2 is FQGNSA. After removal of 5 bases from V and 10 bases from J, the junction contained 5 bases not matched to a gene. This CDR3 has 14 residues. CDR3 region: CASSPGQGLSPLHF. In DNA, the CDR3 is TGTGCCAGCAGCCCGGGACAGGGGTTATCACCCCTCCACTTT.

This clone was counted a few times. CDR3 residues: CASSPRGADGANVLTF. CDR3 coding DNA: TGTGCCAGCAGCCCCAGGGGCGCGGATGGGGCCAACGTCCTGACTTTC. The chain recombines TRBV7-9 with TRBJ2-6; the D gene is possibly TRBD1 (6 bases). Trimming cost V 5 bases and J 3 bases, with 14 bases left between them. Germline V CDR1 and CDR2: SEHNR, FQNEAQ (reference sequence). The CDR3 has 16 amino acids. The variable domain in full, with the rest retrieved from reference TRBV7-9 and TRBJ2-6, is DTGVSQNPRHKITKRGQNVTFRCDPISEHNRLYWYRQTLGQGPEFLTYFQNEAQLEKSRLLSDRFSAERPKGSFSTLEIQRTEQGDSAMYLCASSPRGADGANVLTFGAGSRLTVL.

The chain is built from TRBV5-1 and TRBJ1-4; 8 nucleotides align to TRBD1. The V and J ends lost 1 base and 8 bases, in that order; junction bases with no gene match: 13. Germline CDR1 and CDR2: SGHRS and YFSETQ. The CDR3 consists of 17 residues. The CDR3 reads CASSLWAATGVGEKLFF. The CDR3 bases are TGCGCCAGCAGCTTGTGGGCTGCGACAGGGGTGGGAGAAAAACTGTTTTTT.

The chain joins TRBV6-4 to TRBJ1-1; 7 positions agree with TRBD1. This CDR3 spans 16 amino acids. Germline CDR1 reads MRHNA; CDR2 reads SNTAGT. Unmatched junction bases numbered 10, after V lost 2 bases and J lost 4 bases. This chain's CDR3 is CASSDLGRGRITEAFF. CDR3 DNA: TGTGCCAGCAGTGACCTGGGGAGGGGGCGGATCACTGAAGCTTTCTTT.

The genes are TRBV18 and TRBJ1-1; TRBD1 is a possible D gene (5 bases). CDR1 KGHSH and CDR2 LQKENI come from the germline V gene. Trimming shortened V by 5 bases and J by 6 bases, and 13 bases separated the two germline ends. CDR3 length equals 13 residues. CDR3 nucleotides: TGTGCCAGCTCAGGGGGAGGTGGGGCTGAAGCTTTCTTT. This sequence encodes CASSGGGGAEAFF. The full variable domain, its missing parts supplied by reference TRBV18 and TRBJ1-1, is NAGVMQNPRHLVRRRGQEARLRCSPMKGHSHVYWYRQLPEEGLKFMVYLQKENIIDESGMPKERFSAEFPKEGPSILRIQQVVRGDSAAYFCASSGGGGAEAFFGQGTRLTVV.

The J gene is TRBJ2-7, the V gene TRBV7-6; 8 nucleotides agree with TRBD2. The CDR3 spans 17 residues. In germline, CDR1 is SGHVS, CDR2 FNYEAQ. V lost 5 bases and J lost 0; bases outside the gene matches: 12. The CDR3 region has the DNA TGTGCCAGCAGCCCTCGAACGGGAGGGATGGGCTCCTACGAGCAGTACTTC. Translating gives CASSPRTGGMGSYEQYF.

This clone has just a few counts. The V gene is TRBV2, the J gene TRBJ2-7, with D unresolved. The ends were cut back, 4 bases at V and 2 bases at J, with 3 bases in the middle. Germline CDR1 reads SNHLY; CDR2 reads FYNNEI. The CDR3 loop spans 11 amino acids. CDR3: CASSVAYEQYF. CDR3 sequence (DNA): TGTGCCAGCAGTGTGGCCTACGAGCAGTACTTC.

The chain uses TRBV7-9 and TRBJ2-1, with TRBD1 matching 8 bases. The trim removed 6 bases at V and 6 bases at J, leaving 7 bases unmatched. This CDR3 has 14 amino acids. The V gene's germline CDR1 is SEHNR and CDR2 FQNEAQ (reference sequence). CDR3 in amino acids: CASRTWTGSNEQFF. CDR3 DNA sequence: TGTGCCAGCAGGACTTGGACAGGGAGCAATGAGCAGTTCTTC.

The chain has TRBV6-6 and TRBJ1-6, with 7 nucleotides matching TRBD1. The trim removed 6 bases at V and 10 bases at J, leaving 9 bases unmatched. The CDR3 spans 14 residues. Per germline, CDR1 MNHNY and CDR2 SVGAGI (reference sequence). The CDR3 is CASSRPGTDSPLHF. The CDR3 nucleotides read TGTGCCAGCAGCCGTCCCGGGACAGACTCACCCCTCCACTTT.

The CDR3 is CASRRTSTGTQYF. DNA for the CDR3: TGTGCCAGCAGACGGACTAGCACCGGGACGCAGTATTTT. The V and J genes are TRBV7-2 and TRBJ2-3, with 8 positions matching TRBD2. The CDR3 is made up of 13 amino acids. The V gene end was trimmed by 6 bases and the J gene end by 9 bases; junction bases not matched to a gene: 8. The germline V gene has CDR1 SGHTA and CDR2 FQGNSA.

The chain has TRBV29-1 and TRBJ2-1, with D perhaps TRBD1 (6 bases). Germline lookup yields CDR1 SQVTM and CDR2 ANQGSEA. The CDR3 sequence is 15 residues long. Trimming removed 8 bases at V and 7 bases at J, with 24 bases between. CDR3 DNA: TGCAGCTTGGAAAGGGGGTTTCCTACGGGAAATGAGCAGTTCTTC. This translates into CSLERGFPTGNEQFF.

The chain combines TRBV7-9 with TRBJ1-5; D ambiguous. Germline lookup yields CDR1 SEHNR and CDR2 FQNEAQ (reference sequence). The CDR3 spans 17 residues. V lost 3 bases and J lost 0, with 15 bases in between. The DNA for the CDR3 is TGTGCCAGCAGCTTGGGAGTGGCGGAATATAGCAATCAGCCCCAGCATTTT. This sequence encodes CASSLGVAEYSNQPQHF. The full variable domain, rest sourced from reference TRBV7-9 and TRBJ1-5, is DTGVSQNPRHKITKRGQNVTFRCDPISEHNRLYWYRQTLGQGPEFLTYFQNEAQLEKSRLLSDRFSAERPKGSFSTLEIQRTEQGDSAMYLCASSLGVAEYSNQPQHFGDGTRLSIL.

The chain has TRBV7-2 and TRBJ2-2, with D possibly matching TRBD2 (6 bases). The V gene's germline CDR1 is SGHTA and CDR2 FQGNSA. V was shortened by 6 bases and J by 6 bases, with 14 bases between the two germline ends. The CDR3 sequence is 14 residues long. The CDR3 protein is CASSRGREAGELFF. CDR3 sequence (DNA): TGTGCCAGCAGTAGGGGCAGGGAGGCCGGGGAGCTGTTTTTT.

V gene TRBV4-3 combines with J gene TRBJ2-1; D is possibly TRBD1 or TRBD2 (5 bases each). The length of the CDR3 is 13 residues. V gave up 3 bases and J gave up 2 bases, with 5 bases separating them. The germline V gene encodes CDR1 LGHNA and CDR2 YSLEER. The CDR3 sequence is CASSQGAYNEQFF. Written as DNA, the CDR3 is TGCGCCAGCAGCCAGGGGGCCTACAATGAGCAGTTCTTC.